This T cell receptor (beta chain) originates from a study of T cell responses to AZD1222 COVID-19 vaccine. Turning to the study itself: Second-dose intervals of approximately 4 or approximately 12 weeks were pooled. Study outcomes and limitations: With two AZD1222 doses given, Spike-specific TCR breadth and depth both rose. Without day 14 samples, only post-peak T cell repertoires were studied. Only six people who got AZD1222 tested seropositive at baseline.

Details on this clone: What it binds is not known.

Deletions cut 8 bases from V and 7 bases from J, with 18 bases between. Germline-derived CDR1 and CDR2 are SNHLY and FYNNEI. The CDR3 contains 15 residues. Only in-frame clones appear in the TCRdb table, and some are missing; sequencing was by immunoSEQ multiplex PCR. Of about 160,000 clones listed, approximately 93% were seen once; the top ten hold 0.7% to 0.9%. This TCR came from an adult in good health. The chain links TRBV2 to TRBJ1-6, with a weak D call TRBD1 (5 bases). Sequencing was performed on peripheral blood, taken on day 0 of AZD1222 vaccination. CDR3 DNA: TGTGCCAGCTGTCTTTTAGGGGACCTCAATTCACCCCTCCACTTT. Residues: CASCLLGDLNSPLHF.